This TCR beta chain is from a study of T-cell reconstitution after alpha-beta-depleted transplantation in children. Notes on the study in general: Expanded graft clones numbering several hundred reportedly gave rise to alpha-beta T cells about two months after transplant.

Trimming removed 5 bases from V and 4 bases from J; junction bases left unmatched: 8. CDR3 length equals 16 residues. Germline V gene data show CDR1 as LNHDA and CDR2 as SQIVND (reference sequence). On this clonotype: Its cognate antigen is unknown.

Unique molecular identifiers featured in how the TCRbeta library was prepared. MiXCR, applied by TCRdb to the PCR reads, yields one record per CDR3 protein. The table has around 700,000 distinct CDR3 sequences, around 13% seen once. V gene TRBV19 combines with J gene TRBJ2-3; 11 nucleotides align to TRBD2. The sequence was obtained from a girl aged 2 to 9 with congenital amegakaryocytic thrombocytopenia, due to receive a stem cell transplant. The source material was PBMCs, sampled before TCRalphabeta/CD19-depleted stem cell transplant. CDR3 amino acids: CASSARTSGSSDTQYF. As DNA, the CDR3 is TGTGCCAGTAGTGCGCGGACTAGCGGGTCCTCAGATACGCAGTATTTT.